The clone carrying this T cell receptor beta chain was counted a few times. As yet, its antigen is unknown. V lost 6 bases and J lost 2, with 11 bases in between. Germline CDR1 is DFQATT and CDR2 is SNEGSKA (reference sequence). This CDR3 contains 13 residues. This sample stems from a study of T-cell memory formation after mild COVID-19. Across the whole study: Most TCR clusters belonged to a single donor.

Constant-segment primers were used for 5'RACE, and the resulting TCR alpha and TCR beta cDNA libraries carried sample barcodes and UMIs. A single record per CDR3 protein comes from TCRdb applying MiXCR to the 5' RACE reads. The table has about 210,000 distinct CDR3 sequences, about 10% seen once. Study outcomes and limitations: Contracting CD4+ clones were located mainly in CM and EM, and CD8+ clones in EMRA. SARS-CoV-2 specificity was not confirmed for second-wave clones peaking on day 37.

The chain links TRBV20-1 to TRBJ2-1; D remains unclear. The TCR sequence derives from a man younger than 30 who had mild COVID-19 (a few samples of this study predate the infection). Cell type and time point are not known. Sequences were obtained from PBMCs or a T cell subset sorted from them (not recorded which). The DNA for the CDR3 is TGCAGTGCCGGCAGTACCGCCTACAATGAGCAGTTCTTC. This codes for CSAGSTAYNEQFF.